Reported below is one T cell receptor (beta chain). Its specificity is unknown. These data come from a study of cytomegalovirus exposure and HLA in healthy donors. It was with 60 Vbeta and 13 Jbeta primers that the PCR ran. TCRdb's table, derived via immunoSEQ multiplex PCR, lists solely in-frame clones and lacks some. The data show some 150,000 clones, with around 86% seen just once and approximately 2.9% held by the top ten. The CDR3 extends over 15 amino acids. In germline, CDR1 is LNHDA, CDR2 SQIVND (reference sequence). Trimming took 7 bases from V and 2 from J; bases not matched to a gene: 8. General study findings and limits: A later analysis associated 15,000 to 20,000 TCR beta sequences with HLA alleles at a 0.05 false discovery rate.

The chain combines TRBV19 with TRBJ2-1, with 7 bases that match TRBD2. The receptor was derived from a woman aged 25 to 39 in good health and CMV-seronegative. The sample was PBMCs. The CDR3 DNA reads as TGTGCCAGTAAAATTAGCGGGTACGCCTACAATGAGCAGTTCTTC. Amino acids: CASKISGYAYNEQFF.